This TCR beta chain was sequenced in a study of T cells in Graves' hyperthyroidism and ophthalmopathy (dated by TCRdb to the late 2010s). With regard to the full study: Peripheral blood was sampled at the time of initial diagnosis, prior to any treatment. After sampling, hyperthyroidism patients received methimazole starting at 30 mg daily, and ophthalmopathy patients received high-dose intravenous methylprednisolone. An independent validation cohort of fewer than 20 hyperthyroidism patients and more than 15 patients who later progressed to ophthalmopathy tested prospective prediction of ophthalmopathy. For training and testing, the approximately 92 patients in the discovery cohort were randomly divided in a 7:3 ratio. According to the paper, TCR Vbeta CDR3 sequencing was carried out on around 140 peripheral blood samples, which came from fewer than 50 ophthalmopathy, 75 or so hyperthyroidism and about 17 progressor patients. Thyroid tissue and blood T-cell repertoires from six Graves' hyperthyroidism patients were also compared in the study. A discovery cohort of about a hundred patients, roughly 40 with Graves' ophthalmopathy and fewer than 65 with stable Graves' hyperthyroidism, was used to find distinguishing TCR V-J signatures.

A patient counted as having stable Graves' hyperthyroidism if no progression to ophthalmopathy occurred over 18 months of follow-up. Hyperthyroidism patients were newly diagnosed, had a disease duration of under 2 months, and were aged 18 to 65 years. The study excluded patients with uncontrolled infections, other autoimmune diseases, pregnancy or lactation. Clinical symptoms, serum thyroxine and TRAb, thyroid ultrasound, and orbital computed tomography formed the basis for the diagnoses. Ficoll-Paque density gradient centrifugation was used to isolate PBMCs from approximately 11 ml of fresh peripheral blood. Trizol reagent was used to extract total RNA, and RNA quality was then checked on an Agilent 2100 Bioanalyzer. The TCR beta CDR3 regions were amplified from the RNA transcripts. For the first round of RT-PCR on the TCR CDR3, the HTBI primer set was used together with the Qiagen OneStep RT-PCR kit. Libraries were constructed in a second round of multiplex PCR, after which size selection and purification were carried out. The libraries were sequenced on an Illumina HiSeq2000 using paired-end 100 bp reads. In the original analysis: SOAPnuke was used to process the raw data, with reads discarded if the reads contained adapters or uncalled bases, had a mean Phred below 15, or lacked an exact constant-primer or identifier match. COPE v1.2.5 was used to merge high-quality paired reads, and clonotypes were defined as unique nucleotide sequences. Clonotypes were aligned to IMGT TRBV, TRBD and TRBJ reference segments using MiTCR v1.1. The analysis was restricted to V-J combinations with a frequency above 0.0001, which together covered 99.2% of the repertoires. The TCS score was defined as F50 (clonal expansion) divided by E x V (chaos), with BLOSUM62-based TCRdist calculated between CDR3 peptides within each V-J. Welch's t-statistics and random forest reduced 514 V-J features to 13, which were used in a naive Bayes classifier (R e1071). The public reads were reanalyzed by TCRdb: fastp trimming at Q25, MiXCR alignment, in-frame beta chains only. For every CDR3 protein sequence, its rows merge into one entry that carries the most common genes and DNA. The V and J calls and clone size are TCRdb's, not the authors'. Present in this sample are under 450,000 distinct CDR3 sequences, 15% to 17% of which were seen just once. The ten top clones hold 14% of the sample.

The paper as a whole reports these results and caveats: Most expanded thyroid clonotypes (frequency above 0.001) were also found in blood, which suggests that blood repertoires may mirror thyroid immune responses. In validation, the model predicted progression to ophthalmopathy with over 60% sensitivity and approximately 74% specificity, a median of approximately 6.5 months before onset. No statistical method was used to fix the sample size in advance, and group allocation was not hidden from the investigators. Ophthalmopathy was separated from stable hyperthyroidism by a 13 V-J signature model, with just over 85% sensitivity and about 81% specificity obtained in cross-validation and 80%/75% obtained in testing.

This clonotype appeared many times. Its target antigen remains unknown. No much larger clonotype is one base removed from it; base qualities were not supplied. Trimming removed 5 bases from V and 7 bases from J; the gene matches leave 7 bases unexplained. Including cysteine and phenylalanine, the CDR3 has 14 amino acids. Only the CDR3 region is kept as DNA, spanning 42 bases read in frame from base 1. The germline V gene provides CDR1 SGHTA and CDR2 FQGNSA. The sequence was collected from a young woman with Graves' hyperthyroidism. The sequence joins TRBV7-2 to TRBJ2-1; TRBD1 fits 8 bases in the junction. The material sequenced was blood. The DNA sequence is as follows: TGTGCCAGCAGCCTAAGGACAGGGTTAAATGAGCAGTTCTTC. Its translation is CASSLRTGLNEQFF.